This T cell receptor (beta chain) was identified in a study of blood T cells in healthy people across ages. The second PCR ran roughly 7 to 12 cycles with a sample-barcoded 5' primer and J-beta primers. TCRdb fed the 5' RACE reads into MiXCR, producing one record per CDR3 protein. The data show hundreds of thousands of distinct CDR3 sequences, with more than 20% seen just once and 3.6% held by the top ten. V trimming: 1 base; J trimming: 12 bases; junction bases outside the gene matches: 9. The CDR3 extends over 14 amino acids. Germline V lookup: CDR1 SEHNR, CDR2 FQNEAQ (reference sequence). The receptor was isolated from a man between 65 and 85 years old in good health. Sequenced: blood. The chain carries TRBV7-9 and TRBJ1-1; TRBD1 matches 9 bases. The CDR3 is CASSLEATGGLTFF. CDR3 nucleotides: TGTGCCAGCAGCTTAGAGGCCACAGGGGGCCTGACTTTCTTT.